A selection of T cell receptor beta chains follows, all from one sample in a study of early T cells in non-severe SARS-CoV-2 infection. One entry per CDR3 protein results from TCRdb running MiXCR on the 5' RACE reads. The sample contains around 64,000 distinct CDR3 sequences, roughly an eighth of which appear only once. The sequences come from whole blood, collected at baseline. The receptors stem from an adult who was a healthcare worker with PCR-confirmed SARS-CoV-2 infection or an uninfected control (not recorded which). The CDR3 runs from the conserved cysteine through the conserved F or W. A D gene is named only where the DNA matches it firmly. Size tells how often a clone was seen (once, few, many) or the class of an expanded clone, and some rows leave it out.

j_call d_call clone_size v_call cdr3_aa cdr3_nt
TRBJ2-6 NA NA TRBV6-5 CASSYLPSGANVLTF TGTGCCAGCAGTTACTTGCCCTCTGGGGCCAACGTCCTGACTTTC
TRBJ1-2 TRBD1 few TRBV4-2 CASSQFGTGNGYTF TGTGCCAGCAGCCAATTCGGGACAGGGAATGGCTACACCTTC
TRBJ1-2 NA few TRBV12-3/TRBV12-4 CASSPQGYGYTF TGTGCCAGCAGTCCCCAGGGTTATGGCTACACCTTC
TRBJ2-7 NA many TRBV24-1 CATSELGVPSSYEQYF TGTGCCACCAGTGAGCTAGGGGTCCCTTCCTCCTACGAGCAGTACTTC
TRBJ2-7 NA few TRBV5-6 CASSRGQKNSYEQYF TGTGCCAGCAGCCGTGGGCAGAAAAACTCCTACGAGCAGTACTTC
TRBJ2-4 TRBD2 few TRBV18 CASSPGGGTKNIQYF TGTGCCAGCTCACCCGGCGGGGGAACCAAAAACATTCAGTACTTC
TRBJ2-7 NA many TRBV28 CASSALLAHSYEQYF TGTGCCAGCAGTGCACTTCTAGCGCACTCCTACGAGCAGTACTTC
TRBJ2-5 TRBD2 few TRBV5-1 CASSLSGGAGQETQYF TGCGCCAGCAGCCTCAGCGGGGGGGCCGGGCAAGAGACCCAGTACTTC
TRBJ2-7 NA few TRBV9 CASSPRRDTAYEQYF TGTGCCAGCAGCCCCCGCCGGGACACAGCCTACGAGCAGTACTTC
TRBJ1-2 NA many TRBV11-2 CASSPGYYGYTF TGTGCCAGCAGCCCGGGCTACTATGGCTACACCTTC
TRBJ1-1 NA many TRBV23-1 CASSHHRGNTEAFF TGCGCCAGCAGTCACCACCGGGGGAACACTGAAGCTTTCTTT
TRBJ2-3 TRBD2 NA TRBV24-1 CATSDRREGANTQYF TGTGCCACCAGTGACAGGCGGGAGGGGGCGAATACGCAGTATTTT
TRBJ1-1 NA many TRBV20-1 CSVLNHGANTEAFF TGCAGTGTCTTAAACCACGGGGCTAACACTGAAGCTTTCTTT
TRBJ2-1 NA many TRBV6-4 CASSSGPLNPYNEQFF TGTGCCAGCAGTTCGGGACCCTTGAACCCCTACAATGAGCAGTTCTTC
TRBJ2-1 NA many TRBV6-2/TRBV6-3 CASRVDRSYNEQFF TGTGCCAGCAGAGTTGACAGGTCATACAATGAGCAGTTCTTC
TRBJ2-5 NA NA TRBV5-1 CASSLETGGETQYF TGCGCCAGCAGCTTGGAAACCGGGGGAGAGACCCAGTACTTC
TRBJ1-1 NA many TRBV2 CASSDDVNTEAFF TGTGCCAGCAGTGATGACGTGAACACTGAAGCTTTCTTT
TRBJ1-2 NA few TRBV19 CASTRTGGRSYGYTF TGTGCCAGTACCAGGACGGGGGGGCGCAGCTATGGCTACACCTTC
TRBJ2-2 NA NA TRBV15 CATSRDFLGTGELFF TGTGCCACCAGCAGAGACTTTTTGGGAACCGGGGAGCTGTTTTTT
TRBJ2-6 TRBD1 NA TRBV5-1 CASSLAAGGSSSGANVLTF TGCGCCAGCAGCTTGGCCGCAGGGGGCTCAAGCTCTGGGGCCAACGTCCTGACTTTC
TRBJ2-3 TRBD2 NA TRBV12-3/TRBV12-4 CASSLGGGGTDTQYF TGTGCCAGCAGTTTAGGGGGGGGAGGTACAGATACGCAGTATTTT
TRBJ2-3 NA NA TRBV2 CASSEALGIEADTQYF TGTGCCAGCAGTGAAGCCCTAGGGATAGAGGCAGATACGCAGTATTTT
TRBJ1-2 NA NA TRBV29-1 CSVEPSTRGDGYTF TGCAGCGTTGAACCTTCCACGAGGGGCGACGGCTACACCTTC
TRBJ2-3 NA NA TRBV6-5 CASSTGSADTQYF TGTGCCAGCAGTACAGGGTCCGCAGATACGCAGTATTTT
TRBJ2-5 NA NA TRBV29-1 CSVSKNSQETQYF TGCAGCGTTTCCAAAAACAGCCAAGAGACCCAGTACTTC
TRBJ2-3 TRBD2 few TRBV20-1 CSASEPGLAVRADTQYF TGCAGTGCTAGTGAGCCGGGACTAGCAGTCCGGGCAGATACGCAGTATTTT
TRBJ2-7 NA NA TRBV9 CASSVTEGTDYEQYF TGTGCCAGCAGCGTCACGGAGGGGACGGACTACGAGCAGTACTTC
TRBJ1-1 NA NA TRBV7-6 CASSTLNRESNTEAFF TGTGCCAGCAGCACCCTCAACAGGGAATCGAACACTGAAGCTTTCTTT
TRBJ2-2 TRBD1 NA TRBV10-3 CAISGPPTGAVGELFF TGTGCCATCAGTGGCCCCCCCACAGGGGCGGTCGGGGAGCTGTTTTTT
TRBJ1-6 NA few TRBV11-2 CASSLDRPPSPLHF TGTGCCAGCAGCTTAGACAGGCCACCTTCACCCCTCCACTTT
TRBJ2-5 NA many TRBV30 CAWSKGGVETQYF TGTGCCTGGAGTAAGGGGGGAGTGGAGACCCAGTACTTC
TRBJ2-2 TRBD2 many TRBV12-5 CASGLPKSGTPGELFF TGTGCTAGTGGTTTGCCAAAAAGCGGGACCCCCGGGGAGCTGTTTTTT
TRBJ2-7 TRBD2 NA TRBV2 CASRRLASILEQYF TGTGCCAGCAGGAGACTAGCCTCCATCCTCGAGCAGTACTTC
TRBJ1-6 NA NA TRBV12-3/TRBV12-4 CASSLGAGYNSPLHF TGTGCCAGCAGTTTAGGGGCAGGGTATAATTCACCCCTCCACTTT
TRBJ2-7 TRBD2 NA TRBV5-1 CASSPTSGGAVYEQYF TGCGCCAGCAGTCCGACTAGCGGGGGGGCAGTTTACGAGCAGTACTTC
TRBJ1-1 NA NA TRBV29-1 CSVATTEAFF TGCAGCGTTGCCACCACTGAAGCTTTCTTT
TRBJ2-1 NA NA TRBV6-2/TRBV6-3 CASSGQSSYNEQFF TGTGCCAGCAGTGGACAGAGCTCCTACAATGAGCAGTTCTTC
TRBJ2-7 TRBD1 many TRBV20-1 CSARTGIEQYF TGCAGTGCCCGGACAGGGATCGAGCAGTACTTC
TRBJ2-5 NA NA TRBV2 CASSKQGSETQYF TGTGCCAGCAGTAAACAGGGTTCAGAGACCCAGTACTTC
TRBJ1-5 NA few TRBV24-1 CATSEGTDISNQPQHF TGTGCCACCAGTGAGGGGACCGATATTAGCAATCAGCCCCAGCATTTT
TRBJ1-1 NA few TRBV4-1 CASSQPIIKDTEAFF TGCGCCAGCAGCCAACCTATTATTAAGGACACTGAAGCTTTCTTT
TRBJ2-7 NA NA TRBV7-6 CASSRRPRAAFSYEQYF TGTGCCAGCAGCCGACGCCCCAGAGCGGCCTTCTCCTACGAGCAGTACTTC